Detailed here is one T cell receptor (beta chain). Authors' data handling: How many nucleated cells were present was estimated from reference gene primer amplification. The data were produced by immunoSEQ multiplex PCR, yet TCRdb's version contains in-frame clones alone and is incomplete. That table is the source of V, J and clone size, and D and trimming were worked out from the DNA. The sample has 88,000 or so clones, over 75% seen once. This sample stems from a study of blood T cell repertoires in COVID-19. At the level of the study: There were acute and convalescent COVID-19 samples, and they came from the United States, Italy and Spain. T cells, B-cell-depleted T cells, or PBMCs supplied cDNA or gDNA.

The CDR3 contains 17 residues. CDR1 is SGHAT, CDR2 FQNNGV, per germline. V was clipped by 2 bases and J by 8 bases; unmatched bases: 14. The sequenced sample was peripheral blood. This TCR was sampled from a man aged 60-69 years with acute or convalescent COVID-19. The rearrangement links TRBV11-2 to TRBJ2-1; 8 bases fit TRBD2. The CDR3 DNA reads TGTGCCAGCAGCTTATCGTTAGCGGGGAACAGAGTTGATGAGCAGTTCTTC. Translated, it gives CASSLSLAGNRVDEQFF.